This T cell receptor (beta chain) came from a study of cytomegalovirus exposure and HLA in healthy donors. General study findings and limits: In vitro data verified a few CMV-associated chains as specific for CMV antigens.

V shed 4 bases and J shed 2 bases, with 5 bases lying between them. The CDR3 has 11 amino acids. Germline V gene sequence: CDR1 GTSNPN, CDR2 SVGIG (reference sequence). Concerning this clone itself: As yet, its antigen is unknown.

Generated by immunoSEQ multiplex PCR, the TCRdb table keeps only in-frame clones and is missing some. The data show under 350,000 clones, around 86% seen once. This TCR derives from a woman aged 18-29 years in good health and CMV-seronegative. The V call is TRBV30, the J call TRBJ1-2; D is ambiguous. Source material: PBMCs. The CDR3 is CAWNRNYGYTF. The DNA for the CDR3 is TGTGCCTGGAATCGGAACTATGGCTACACCTTC.